What follows are 22 T cell receptor beta chains derived from one specimen sequenced in a study of T cells in Graves' hyperthyroidism and ophthalmopathy. The investigators amplified TCR beta CDR3 regions from RNA transcripts. Using the HTBI primer set, a first-round RT-PCR was run on the TCR CDR3. TCRdb recomputed calls from the multiplex PCR reads with MiXCR, one row per CDR3 protein. The sample lists roughly 750,000 distinct CDR3 sequences; less than 20% were seen once. The sample was blood. The receptors come from a man between 18 and 29 years old with Graves' hyperthyroidism.

This clonotype was detected a few times. The chain couples TRBV7-9 to TRBJ2-1, with 14 positions matching TRBD2. This CDR3 is 17 amino acids long. Germline CDR1 reads SEHNR; CDR2 reads FQNEAQ (reference sequence). J gave up 8 bases and V 3 bases, and 9 bases lay outside the gene matches. The CDR3 DNA reads as TGTGCCAGCAGCTTGCCGAGGACTAGCGGGAGGAGTTATGAGCAGTTCTTC. It encodes CASSLPRTSGRSYEQFF.

In its sample, this clonotype was seen many times. The V and J genes are TRBV10-3 and TRBJ2-3, with TRBD2 matching over 9 bases. The V segment lost 2 bases and the J segment 6 bases; nucleotides outside the gene matches: 6. The CDR3 is made up of 15 amino acids. The germline gives CDR1 ENHRY, CDR2 SYGVKD. The CDR3 spells CAISEPTSGGDTQYF. The DNA of the CDR3 is TGTGCCATCAGTGAGCCGACTAGCGGCGGGGATACGCAGTATTTT.

In its sample, this clonotype was seen once. A much more abundant neighbour one base away suggests this may be a read error. The gene calls are TRBV18 and TRBJ1-5; TRBD1 is a possible D gene (5 bases). The V and J ends lost 8 bases and 0 bases respectively, with 14 bases between them. This CDR3 has 15 residues. Germline V lookup: CDR1 KGHSH, CDR2 LQKENI. The CDR3 DNA reads as TGTGCCAGCCCTACGACAGTAAATAGCAATCAGCCCCAGCATTTT. This translates into CASPTTVNSNQPQHF.

This clonotype was observed many times. The CDR3 coding sequence is TGTGCCAGCAGTCCGCGCCGCGAGGGCCCGGAGACCCAGTACTTC. It translates to CASSPRREGPETQYF. V is TRBV28 and J is TRBJ2-5; D may be TRBD2 (5 bases). Germline V gene lookup returns CDR1 MDHEN and CDR2 SYDVKM. This CDR3 spans 15 amino acids. The V and J ends lost 5 bases and 5 bases respectively, with 18 bases between them. Using reference TRBV28 and TRBJ2-5 for the parts outside the CDR3, the full variable domain is DVKVTQSSRYLVKRTGEKVFLECVQDMDHENMFWYRQDPGLGLRLIYFSYDVKMKEKGDIPEGYSVSREKKERFSLILESASTNQTSMYLCASSPRREGPETQYFGPGTRLLVL.

The table lists this clonotype with many counts. The V gene is TRBV12-3 or TRBV12-4, the J gene TRBJ2-5, with 12 bases fitting TRBD1. This CDR3 is built from 15 residues. V lost 7 bases, J lost 2 bases, and 5 bases stayed unmatched. The CDR3 protein is CASTGTGGEQETQYF. The CDR3 coding sequence is TGTGCCAGCACAGGGACAGGGGGCGAACAAGAGACCCAGTACTTC.

This clonotype was observed at least ten times. V is TRBV28 and J is TRBJ2-7, with D perhaps TRBD2 (6 bases). The CDR3 sequence is 15 residues long. Trimming took 5 bases from V and 6 from J, leaving 20 bases between them. Germline V gene lookup returns CDR1 MDHEN and CDR2 SYDVKM. The DNA of the CDR3 is TGTGCCAGCAGTCACGGGACTGGCAAGACTTCCGAGCAGTACTTC. Its translation is CASSHGTGKTSEQYF.

This clonotype has a count of ten or more. V gene TRBV6-1 combines with J gene TRBJ1-1; 7 positions match TRBD1. The CDR3 is 15 amino acids. With V trimmed by 9 bases and J by 5 bases, 15 bases remained unmatched. CDR1 MNHNS and CDR2 SASEGT come from the germline V gene. The CDR3 DNA reads TGTGCCAGTACCCAATTTCCAGGGGGGGGGACTGAAGCTTTCTTT. This sequence encodes CASTQFPGGGTEAFF.

This clonotype was observed a few times. The V and J genes are TRBV13 and TRBJ1-1; perhaps TRBD1 as D (5 bases). Germline V CDR1 and CDR2: PRHDT, FYEKMQ (reference sequence). Trimming cost V 5 bases and J 3 bases, with 10 bases left between them. The CDR3 extends over 13 amino acids. The CDR3 sequence: CASSGGLDTEAFF. CDR3 in DNA: TGTGCCAGCAGCGGGGGTCTGGACACTGAAGCTTTCTTT. Full variable domain (missing parts from reference TRBV13 and TRBJ1-1): AAGVIQSPRHLIKEKRETATLKCYPIPRHDTVYWYQQGPGQDPQFLISFYEKMQSDKGSIPDRFSAQQFSDYHSELNMSSLELGDSALYFCASSGGLDTEAFFGQGTRLTVV.

At least ten counts were recorded for this clonotype. The chain uses TRBV3-1 and TRBJ2-3, with D possibly matching TRBD2 (6 bases). Per germline, CDR1 LGHDT and CDR2 YNNKEL (reference sequence). The ends were cut back, 1 base at V and 3 bases at J, with 14 bases in the middle. CDR3 length equals 16 residues. CDR3 coding DNA: TGTGCCAGCAGCCAAGGGCGACTAGGTTGGACAGATACGCAGTATTTT. Translating gives CASSQGRLGWTDTQYF.

This clonotype has more than one count but fewer than ten. V and J are TRBV28 and TRBJ1-2; the match to TRBD1 covers 11 bases. This CDR3 is built from 15 residues. Per germline, CDR1 MDHEN and CDR2 SYDVKM. With V trimmed by 4 bases and J by 8 bases, 9 bases remained unmatched. The CDR3 reads CASSSLGQGATGYTF. CDR3 DNA sequence: TGTGCCAGCAGTTCCCTAGGACAGGGGGCTACGGGCTACACCTTC.

This clonotype has ten or more counts. The chain couples TRBV18 to TRBJ1-1; the D is unclear. Trimming removed 6 bases from V and 1 base from J, with 12 bases in between. CDR3 length: 14 amino acids. CDR1 is KGHSH, CDR2 LQKENI, per germline. CDR3 nucleotide sequence: TGTGCCAGCTCCCCTGGGTCCGAGAACACTGAAGCTTTCTTT. Its protein is CASSPGSENTEAFF.

In this sample, this clonotype turned up many times. The chain has TRBV7-7 and TRBJ2-1; 12 bases map to TRBD2. V lost 6 bases to trimming and J lost 4 bases; unmatched junction nucleotides: 4. This CDR3 region has 15 residues. Per germline, CDR1 SSHAT and CDR2 FNYEAQ (reference sequence). CDR3 DNA: TGTGCCAGCAGTTTACTAGCGGGAGGTTACAATGAGCAGTTCTTC. It translates to CASSLLAGGYNEQFF.

This clonotype was seen at least ten times. The chain links TRBV12-3 or TRBV12-4 to TRBJ2-4; the match to TRBD2 covers 10 bases. Trimming at V came to 5 bases and at J to 0 bases, leaving 4 bases not matched to a gene. The CDR3 covers 16 residues. The CDR3 DNA sequence: TGTGCCAGCAGTGTCTCTAGCGGGAGAGCCAAAAACATTCAGTACTTC. Translating gives CASSVSSGRAKNIQYF.

The genes are TRBV11-2 and TRBJ2-7, with 8 bases aligning to TRBD2. The V gene's germline CDR1 is SGHAT and CDR2 FQNNGV. The CDR3 runs 16 residues. V shed 5 bases and J 3 bases; nucleotides not matched to a gene: 12. Here the CDR3 DNA reads TGTGCCAGCAGCCTCCTCCCCGGGGGGGGGATCTACGAGCAGTACTTC. Translation gives CASSLLPGGGIYEQYF.

The chain combines TRBV2 with TRBJ2-7; unclear D gene. The CDR3 covers 14 residues. The V gene's germline CDR1 is SNHLY and CDR2 FYNNEI. V was trimmed by 6 bases and J by 3 bases, leaving 15 bases between them. In DNA form, the CDR3 reads TGTGCCAGCAGAGGAACCCGTTTCTTCTACGAGCAGTACTTC. Its translation is CASRGTRFFYEQYF.

Many counts were recorded for this clonotype. The V gene is TRBV11-2, the J gene TRBJ1-2; 9 nucleotides line up with TRBD1. Per the germline V gene, CDR1 is SGHAT and CDR2 is FQNNGV. With V trimmed by 5 bases and J by 8 bases, 9 bases remained unmatched. The CDR3 extends over 14 amino acids. The CDR3 spells CASSPLRTGEGYTF. The CDR3 DNA follows: TGTGCCAGCAGCCCCTTACGGACAGGGGAGGGCTACACCTTC.

V and J are TRBV20-1 and TRBJ2-7; D unclear. The germline gives CDR1 DFQATT, CDR2 SNEGSKA (reference sequence). The CDR3 consists of 12 residues. Between the trimmed V and J ends, which lost 0 bases and 5 bases, there was a span of 8 bases. The CDR3 DNA is TGCAGTGCTAGAGATGTGGGGAACGAGCAGTACTTC. It specifies CSARDVGNEQYF.

The gene calls are TRBV5-1 and TRBJ1-2; no reliable D call. V lost 1 base, J lost 6 bases, and 13 bases lay in between. This CDR3 is 14 amino acids long. Looked up from germline, CDR1 is SGHRS and CDR2 is YFSETQ. The CDR3 loop reads CASSLNIPLDGYTF. CDR3 sequence (DNA): TGCGCCAGCAGCTTGAATATACCTTTGGATGGCTACACCTTC.

The table lists this clonotype with a count of one. The J gene is TRBJ1-6, the V gene TRBV5-5, with D unresolved. The germline V gene has CDR1 SGHKS and CDR2 YYEKEE (reference sequence). V lost 0 bases and J 2 bases, leaving 9 bases between the germline ends. The CDR3 has 16 amino acids. This chain's CDR3 is CASSLEGNPYNSPLHF. In DNA form, the CDR3 reads TGTGCCAGCAGCTTGGAAGGGAACCCCTATAATTCACCCCTCCACTTT.

This clonotype was counted many times. The CDR3 DNA sequence: TGTGCCACCAGTGATTTGCGACAGCGAGTTCAGCCCCAGCATTTT. Protein sequence: CATSDLRQRVQPQHF. The V and J genes are TRBV24-1 and TRBJ1-5, with a weak D call TRBD1 (5 bases). The germline V gene has CDR1 KGHDR and CDR2 SFDVKD. The CDR3 spans 15 residues. With 0 bases removed from V and 6 bases from J, the gap between germline ends came to 11 bases.

The genes are TRBV9 and TRBJ1-1; 9 bases are shared with TRBD1. V was clipped by 0 bases and J by 6 bases; unmatched bases: 9. The germline V gene encodes CDR1 SGDLS and CDR2 YYNGEE. This CDR3 is 16 amino acids long. The CDR3 loop reads CASSVVGQGPRAEAFF. The CDR3 DNA reads as TGTGCCAGCAGCGTAGTTGGACAGGGGCCGCGGGCTGAAGCTTTCTTT.

Only a few counts were recorded for this clonotype. The genes are TRBV19 and TRBJ2-2, with a tentative D call TRBD1 (5 bases). The germline CDR1 and CDR2 sequences are LNHDA and SQIVND (reference sequence). There are 14 residues in the CDR3. V was trimmed by 10 bases and J by 7 bases, leaving 19 bases between them. The CDR3: CATQGVGFDGELFF. The CDR3 nucleotides read TGTGCCACGCAGGGTGTTGGATTTGACGGGGAGCTGTTTTTT.